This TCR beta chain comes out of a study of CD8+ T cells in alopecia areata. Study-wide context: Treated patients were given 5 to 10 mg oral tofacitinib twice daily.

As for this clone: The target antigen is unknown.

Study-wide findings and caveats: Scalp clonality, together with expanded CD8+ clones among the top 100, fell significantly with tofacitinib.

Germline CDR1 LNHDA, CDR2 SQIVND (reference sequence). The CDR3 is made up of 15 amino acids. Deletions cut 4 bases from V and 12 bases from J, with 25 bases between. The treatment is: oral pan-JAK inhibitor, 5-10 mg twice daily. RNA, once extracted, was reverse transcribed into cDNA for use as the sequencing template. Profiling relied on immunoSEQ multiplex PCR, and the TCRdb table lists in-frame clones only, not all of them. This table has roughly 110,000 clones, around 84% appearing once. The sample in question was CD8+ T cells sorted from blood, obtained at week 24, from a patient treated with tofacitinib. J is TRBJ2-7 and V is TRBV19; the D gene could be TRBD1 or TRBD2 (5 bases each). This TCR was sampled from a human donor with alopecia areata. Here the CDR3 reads CASSKMWVAIGDPYF. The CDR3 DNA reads TGTGCCAGTAGTAAGATGTGGGTTGCGATCGGGGACCCGTACTTC.